Reported below is one TCR beta chain. Antigen: not known. TCRdb's table, derived via immunoSEQ multiplex PCR, lists solely in-frame clones and lacks some. Among some 110,000 clones listed, approximately 86% were seen once. The data originate from a study of T cell responses to AZD1222 COVID-19 vaccine. Study observations and caveats: There were mostly white British donors and more females than males, and clonal diversity was possibly underestimated. The study found Spike-specific TCR breadth and depth rose after two AZD1222 doses. Dominant at 160-218 and 743-854, vaccine-associated CD4 TCRs also spanned spike.

The TCR was taken from an adult in good health. Sequencing was performed on peripheral blood, taken on day 0 of AZD1222 vaccination.

The CDR3 sequence is CASSLREANYGYTF. The CDR3 DNA reads as TGTGCCAGCAGCTTAAGGGAGGCTAACTATGGCTACACCTTC. The V gene is TRBV7-2, the J gene TRBJ1-2; D not resolved. Germline-derived CDR1 and CDR2 are SGHTA and FQGNSA. Deletions cut 2 bases from V and 0 bases from J, with 7 bases between. The CDR3 length is 14 residues.